The clone carrying this T cell receptor (beta chain) was seen only once. Its antigen remains unidentified. Germline V lookup: CDR1 LGHNA, CDR2 YNFKEQ. The CDR3 covers 16 residues. V lost 0 bases to trimming and J lost 4 bases; unmatched junction nucleotides: 7. The entry originates in a study of CD8+CD57+ T cells in acquired aplastic anemia. Study-wide context: Sorted cells (CD4+ and CD8+) yielded DNA amounts that averaged approximately 3.1 ug. Healthy donors yielded roughly 9.8 million CD4+ cell reads on average. Findings of the study overall: Found in both controls and patients were almost 30 CD8+ CDR3 sequences. Patients and healthy controls showed no significant CD8+ Simpson's diversity difference.

Template material for TCR beta VDJ and CDR3 profiling consisted of genomic DNA. TCRdb passed the reads through MiXCR, listing each CDR3 protein once. The sample consists of fewer than 100,000 distinct CDR3 sequences, more than 40% of them appearing once. Sequencing used sorted CD4+, CD8+, or CD8+CD57+ T cells (not recorded which) from PBMCs. The chain combines TRBV4-2 with TRBJ2-7, with 9 bases that match TRBD1. The sequence came from a human donor in good health, serving as a control. The CDR3 nucleotides read TGTGCCAGCAGCCAAGAGGTAGGGACAGGGCTGTACGAGCAGTACTTC. It is translated as CASSQEVGTGLYEQYF.